The T cell receptor (beta chain) under discussion was sequenced for a study of control samples from healthy donors and cancer patients. This CDR3 has 11 residues. V shed 2 bases and J shed 3 bases, with 1 base lying between them. Only in-frame clones appear in the TCRdb table, and some are missing; sequencing was by immunoSEQ multiplex PCR. The data contain roughly 84,000 clones, 91% of them seen just once; the ten biggest clones take up 17%. This sequence was found in a man aged 50 to 60 in good health. Sequenced material: blood. The chain recombines TRBV12-3 or TRBV12-4 with TRBJ1-1; the D is unclear. CDR3 sequence reads: CASSLYTEAFF. CDR3 nucleotides: TGTGCCAGCAGTTTATACACTGAAGCTTTCTTT.